The clone carrying this T cell receptor (beta chain) showed up just once. Random hexamers were used to reverse transcribe the RNA input (0.5 to 1 ug). MiXCR was run by TCRdb on the immunoSEQ multiplex PCR reads, yielding one entry per CDR3 protein. Of 100,000 to 150,000 distinct CDR3 sequences listed, around 94% were seen once; the top ten hold roughly 0.087%. CDR1 MNHEY and CDR2 SVGAGI come from the germline V gene. CDR3 size: 12 residues. Trimming stripped 6 bases from V and 3 bases from J, with 8 bases between. This specimen belongs to a study of CD8 T cells in Susac syndrome. This TCR derives from a human donor in good health. This rearrangement joins TRBV6-5 to TRBJ1-1; D not resolved. The specimen was CD4+ T cells from PBMCs. CDR3 amino acids: CASSRWDTEAFF. In DNA, the CDR3 is TGTGCCAGCAGCCGTTGGGACACTGAAGCTTTCTTT.